This T cell receptor (beta chain) derives from a study of shared clonotypes between healthy human individuals. Bulk PBMC genomic DNA spanned ten immunoSEQ deep plates. Using immunoSEQ multiplex PCR, the repertoire was profiled, and TCRdb retains in-frame clones only, with some absent. This sample has fewer than 650,000 clones, with 76% found just once. The CDR3 runs to 14 residues. V was trimmed by 3 bases and J by 0 bases, leaving 6 bases between them. Germline V gene lookup returns CDR1 SGHTA and CDR2 FQGNSA. The chain has TRBV7-2 and TRBJ2-1, with D possibly being TRBD1 (5 bases). The TCR was taken from a woman between 35 and 50 years old in good health. Some clones in this sample may be carry-over from other donors' samples. What was sequenced was PBMCs. The CDR3 loop is CASSLDNSYNEQFF. The CDR3 DNA is TGTGCCAGCAGCTTGGACAACTCCTACAATGAGCAGTTCTTC.